The source of this TCR beta chain is a study of blood T cell repertoires in COVID-19 (dated by TCRdb to about 2020). Broadly, across the study: Collaborator samples came from the United States, Italy and Spain and covered acute and convalescent phases of COVID-19. Samples came from the ongoing ImmuneRACE study (first 160 participants) plus 1,254 subjects from 6 global collaborators. The repertoires were released in a freely available public database meant as a resource for research on the immune response to SARS-CoV-2. Nearly every sample came with metadata listing a de-identified subject ID, COVID-19 status, age in years and sex. Where available, HLA class I and class II types were taken from metadata supplied by the sample provider and were not determined by assay-based typing. The material from the prospective study consisted of cDNA or gDNA derived from T cells, B-cell-depleted T cells, or PBMCs. Deeply sampled blood TCRbeta repertoires from subjects exposed to, actively infected with, or recovered from COVID-19 were included in the dataset.

The study at large found these results: How much clinical and demographic metadata was included differed by source and by participant, and the metadata was provided uncurated.

Whole blood was collected in K2EDTA tubes by collaborating institutions according to the institutions' own protocols. For TCRbeta analysis, collaborator samples were shipped as frozen whole blood, as isolated PBMCs, or as DNA extracted from either sample type. In this sample, this clone turned up a few times. The antigen it binds to is not known. No much larger clone exists at a distance of one base, and base qualities are not known. The immunoSEQ Assay, a bias-controlled multiplex PCR, was used to amplify TCRbeta CDR3 regions from genomic DNA. The authors processed their data as follows. The number of nucleated cells in each sample was estimated by amplification of reference gene primers within the assay. To quantify the absolute abundance of each unique TCRbeta CDR3 rearrangement, sequence reads were collapsed and filtered. For each sample, productive Simpson clonality was calculated as the square root of Simpson's diversity index over productive rearrangements. Drawn from immuneACCESS, this table holds only the in-frame rearrangements with V and J called that TCRdb kept. Clones are partly lost; checked studies trace under half to an unresolved V gene and leave the rest unexplained. The D gene and trimming were derived from the DNA, and the V and J assignments and clone size from that table. This sample gives 3,600 or so clones in total; 60% to 75% of them show up just once. In total, the top ten clones hold around a fifth of the sample.

This clonotype was sampled from a man in his 70s with active COVID-19. Material: peripheral blood.

At the DNA level, the sequence is TGTGCCAGCAGCCCCAGGGGGCTTTTGACCCAGTACTTC. This codes for CASSPRGLLTQYF. The chain uses TRBV5-5 and TRBJ2-5, with 8 middle bases fitting TRBD1. Compared with germline, V lacks 4 bases and J lacks 7 bases; bases without a gene match: 6. From the cysteine up to the phenylalanine, the CDR3 has a length of 13 residues. CDR3 DNA only is kept here, 39 bases in frame from base 1. CDR1 and CDR2 are read off the germline V gene (reference sequence) as SGHKS and YYEKEE.